This T cell receptor beta chain was recorded in a study of CD8+CD57+ T cells in acquired aplastic anemia. As for the study in general: DNA recovered from sorted CD4+ and CD8+ cells had a mean of approximately 3 ug. Points from the study as a whole: Found in both controls and patients were twenty-nine CD8+ CDR3 sequences.

Profiling of TCR beta VDJ combinations and CDR3 sequences used genomic DNA as template. TCRdb itself ran the reads through MiXCR, one entry per CDR3 protein. In the table there are about 200,000 distinct CDR3 sequences, around 49% of which are singletons. A note on this clonotype: Its antigen is as yet unknown.

CDR1 and CDR2 (germline): LNHNV, YYDKDF (reference sequence). The trim removed 6 bases at V and 2 bases at J, leaving 7 bases unmatched. There are 14 residues in the CDR3. Selection for sequencing was limited to patients who had shown CD8+CD57+ cell expansion by flow cytometry. Everyone among the patients had severe acquired aplastic anemia. Patients had received no therapy at the time of blood sampling. V is TRBV15 and J is TRBJ2-7; 7 bases map to TRBD1. Sequenced input: sorted CD4+, CD8+, or CD8+CD57+ T cells (not recorded which) from PBMCs. The receptor's source is a human donor with aplastic anemia. CDR3 bases: TGTGCCACCAGGAGTACAGGGGAAACCTACGAGCAGTACTTC. This codes for CATRSTGETYEQYF.